This TCR beta chain was observed in a study of cytomegalovirus exposure and HLA in healthy donors. CDR1 is SGHDT and CDR2 is YYEEEE in the germline V gene. V was trimmed by 1 base and J by 6 bases, leaving 13 bases between them. CDR3 size: 15 residues. The study, taken as a whole, reports: Both high specificity and high sensitivity reportedly marked the classifier's diagnosis of cytomegalovirus status.

Notes on this clone: The antigen is undetermined.

This table comes from immunoSEQ multiplex PCR, and its TCRdb copy is limited to in-frame clones, with some not included. The sample holds 200,000 or so clones, 90% to 95% seen once. The specimen was PBMCs. The sequence was obtained from a young woman in good health and CMV-seronegative. This chain uses TRBV5-6 with TRBJ2-2, with D hard to call. CDR3 sequence: CASSLISAVAGELFF. The CDR3 nucleotides read TGTGCCAGCAGCTTGATCAGTGCGGTCGCCGGGGAGCTGTTTTTT.